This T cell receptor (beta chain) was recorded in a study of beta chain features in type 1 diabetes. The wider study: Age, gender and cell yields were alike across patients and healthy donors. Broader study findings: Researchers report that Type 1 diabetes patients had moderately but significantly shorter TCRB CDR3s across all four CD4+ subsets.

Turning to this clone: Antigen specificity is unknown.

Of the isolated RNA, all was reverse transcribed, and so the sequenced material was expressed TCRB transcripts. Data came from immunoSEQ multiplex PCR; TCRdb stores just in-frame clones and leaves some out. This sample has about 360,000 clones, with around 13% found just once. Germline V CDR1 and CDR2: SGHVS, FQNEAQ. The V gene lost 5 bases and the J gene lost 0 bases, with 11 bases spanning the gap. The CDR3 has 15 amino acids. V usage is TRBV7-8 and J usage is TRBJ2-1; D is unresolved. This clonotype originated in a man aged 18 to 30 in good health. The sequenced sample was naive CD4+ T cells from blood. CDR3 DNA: TGTGCCAGCAGCCTAAGCGTGAGCTCCTACAATGAGCAGTTCTTC. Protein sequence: CASSLSVSSYNEQFF.